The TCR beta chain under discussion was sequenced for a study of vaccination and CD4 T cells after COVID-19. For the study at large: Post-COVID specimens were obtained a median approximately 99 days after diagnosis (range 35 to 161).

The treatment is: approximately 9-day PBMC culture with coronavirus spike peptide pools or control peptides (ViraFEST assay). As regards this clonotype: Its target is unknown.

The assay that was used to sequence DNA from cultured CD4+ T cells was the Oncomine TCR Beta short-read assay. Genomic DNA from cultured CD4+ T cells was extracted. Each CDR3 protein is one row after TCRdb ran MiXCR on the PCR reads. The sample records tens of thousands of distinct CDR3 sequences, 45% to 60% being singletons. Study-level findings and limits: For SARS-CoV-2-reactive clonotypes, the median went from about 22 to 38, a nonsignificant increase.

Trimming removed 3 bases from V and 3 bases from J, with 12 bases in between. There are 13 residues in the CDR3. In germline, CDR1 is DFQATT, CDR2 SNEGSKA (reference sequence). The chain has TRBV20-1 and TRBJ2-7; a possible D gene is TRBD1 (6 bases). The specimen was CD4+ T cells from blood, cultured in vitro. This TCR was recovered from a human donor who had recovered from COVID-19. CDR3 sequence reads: CSASPTGRYEQYF. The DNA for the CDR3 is TGCAGTGCTAGCCCGACAGGCCGCTACGAGCAGTACTTC.